This passage covers 13 T cell receptor beta chains from one sample sequenced in a study of neoadjuvant anti-PD-1 for oral cavity cancer (dated by TCRdb to about 2021). The time point label corresponds to: before neoadjuvant nivolumab. The method was the immunoSEQ multiplex PCR assay. The source is immuneACCESS, and TCRdb retained only in-frame sequences with V and J called. Part of the clones is not carried over; for the studies checked, unresolved V genes explain less than half of this, and the remainder is unexplained. For this sample the table gives approximately 83,000 clones, of which about 84% were detected only once. Roughly 3% of the sample comes from the top ten. The sequences come from PBMCs, collected before nivolumab (anti-PD-1) treatment. All receptors derive from a person aged 35-79 years with oral cavity squamous cell carcinoma.

The V call is TRBV28, the J call TRBJ1-1, with a possible D match to TRBD1 (5 bases). Trimming removed 1 base from V and 11 bases from J, with 14 bases in between. Germline V CDR1 and CDR2: MDHEN, SYDVKM. The CDR3 loop spans 13 amino acids. The CDR3: CASSLLRGDRAFF. The CDR3 DNA follows: TGTGCCAGCAGTTTATTGCGAGGGGATCGTGCTTTCTTT.

The chain has TRBV5-4 and TRBJ2-7; TRBD2 matches 9 bases. V gave up 0 bases and J gave up 6 bases; unmatched junction bases: 7. Germline loops: CDR1 SGHNT, CDR2 YYREEE (reference sequence). The CDR3 has 15 amino acids. The CDR3 reads CASSLGGTSLFEQYF. CDR3 coding DNA: TGTGCCAGCAGCTTGGGAGGGACTAGCTTGTTCGAGCAGTACTTC.

The V call is TRBV7-9, the J call TRBJ1-5; the D is unclear. The CDR3 has 14 amino acids. Germline CDR1 is SEHNR and CDR2 is FQNEAQ (reference sequence). V was shortened by 1 base and J by 5 bases, with 9 bases between the two germline ends. The chain's CDR3 is CASSLEGEYQPQHF. The CDR3 nucleotides are TGTGCCAGCAGCTTAGAGGGAGAGTATCAGCCCCAGCATTTT.

This chain links TRBV30 with TRBJ1-5; D unresolved. The CDR3 runs to 12 residues. V was pared by 5 bases and J by 1 base, with 6 bases between. Looked up from germline, CDR1 is GTSNPN and CDR2 is SVGIG (reference sequence). CDR3: CAWGESNQPQHF. The CDR3 DNA sequence: TGTGCCTGGGGGGAAAGCAATCAGCCCCAGCATTTT. The full variable domain, completed using reference TRBV30 and TRBJ1-5, is SQTIHQWPATLVQPVGSPLSLECTVEGTSNPNLYWYRQAAGRGLQLLFYSVGIGQISSEVPQNLSASRPQDRQFILSSKKLLLSDSGFYLCAWGESNQPQHFGDGTRLSIL.

The chain employs TRBV6-1 and TRBJ2-5, with D tentatively TRBD1 (6 bases). The CDR3 has 14 amino acids. Trimming stripped 2 bases from V and 5 bases from J, with 12 bases between. CDR1 and CDR2 from the germline V gene are MNHNS and SASEGT. The CDR3 DNA reads TGTGCCAGCAGTGAATCCAGGGGTAGGGAGACCCAGTACTTC. Its translation is CASSESRGRETQYF.

Details on this clone: A junction end diverges from the germline sequence, so it may reflect a read error. The rearrangement links TRBV13 to TRBJ2-7; 11 bases are shared with TRBD1. This CDR3 is 14 amino acids long. Germline V CDR1 and CDR2: PRHDT, FYEKMQ (reference sequence). CDR3 residues: CASSLGTGGDEQYF. CDR3 DNA sequence: TGTGCCAGCAGCCTAGGGACAGGGGGAGACGAGCAGTACTTC.

J is TRBJ1-3 and V is TRBV10-1; D is undetermined. V shed 8 bases and J shed 3 bases, with 8 bases lying between them. This CDR3 spans 12 amino acids. CDR1 WNHNN and CDR2 SYGVQD come from the germline V gene (reference sequence). CDR3 nucleotides: TGCGCCAGCCGAGGCGGTGGAAACACCATATATTTT. Translating it yields CASRGGGNTIYF.

The rearrangement uses TRBV2 and TRBJ2-2; D remains ambiguous. Germline CDR1 reads SNHLY; CDR2 reads FYNNEI. Trimming shortened V by 7 bases and J by 0 bases, and 15 bases separated the two germline ends. CDR3 length equals 16 residues. CDR3 amino acids: CASNYRADSNTGELFF. The DNA for the CDR3 is TGTGCCAGCAACTATAGGGCAGACTCGAACACCGGGGAGCTGTTTTTT.

J is TRBJ1-1 and V is TRBV13, with D unresolved. Germline-derived CDR1 and CDR2 are PRHDT and FYEKMQ (reference sequence). V lost 6 bases to trimming and J lost 6 bases, with 8 bases between them. CDR3 length equals 11 residues. The CDR3 bases are TGTGCCAGCAGGACTAATTCTGAAGCTTTCTTT. Its protein product is CASRTNSEAFF.

This sequence joins TRBV6-4 and TRBJ2-1; TRBD2 matches 9 bases. The germline V gene has CDR1 MRHNA and CDR2 SNTAGT. The CDR3 is 15 amino acids. V shed 4 bases, J shed 9 bases, and the junction held 10 bases outside the gene matches. The CDR3 loop is CASSAAGLASGEQFF. In DNA, the CDR3 is TGTGCCAGCAGTGCCGCGGGACTAGCATCGGGTGAGCAGTTCTTC.

The chain uses TRBV6-5 and TRBJ2-5, with 8 nucleotides matching TRBD2. Germline values: CDR1 MNHEY, CDR2 SVGAGI. This CDR3 contains 16 residues. V dropped 3 bases and J dropped 2; count of bases not matched to a gene: 8. The DNA for the CDR3 is TGTGCCAGCAGTTATAGAGGTAGCGGGGCTCAAGAGACCCAGTACTTC. It encodes CASSYRGSGAQETQYF.

This clone was detected only once. V and J are TRBV19 and TRBJ1-5; D possibly corresponds to TRBD1 (6 bases). Germline CDR1 and CDR2: LNHDA and SQIVND (reference sequence). With 4 bases removed from V and 6 bases from J, the gap between germline ends came to 22 bases. The CDR3 loop spans 17 amino acids. CDR3 residues: CASSNGELSRGRQPQHF. CDR3 coding DNA: TGTGCCAGTAGTAACGGAGAACTGTCCAGGGGACGTCAGCCCCAGCATTTT.

The CDR3 reads CASSLFQGVNTEAFF. The DNA of the CDR3 is TGTGCCAGCAGTCTATTCCAGGGGGTCAACACTGAAGCTTTCTTT. V usage is TRBV2 and J usage is TRBJ1-1, with TRBD1 matching over 7 bases. CDR1 is SNHLY and CDR2 is FYNNEI in the germline V gene. V lost 5 bases to trimming and J lost 2 bases; unmatched junction nucleotides: 8. The CDR3 is made up of 15 amino acids. The variable domain in full, with the rest retrieved from reference TRBV2 and TRBJ1-1, is EPEVTQTPSHQVTQMGQEVILRCVPISNHLYFYWYRQILGQKVEFLVSFYNNEISEKSEIFDDQFSVERPDGSNFTLKIRSTKLEDSAMYFCASSLFQGVNTEAFFGQGTRLTVV.